These 5 T cell receptor beta chains came from one sample sequenced in a study of diagnostic markers for celiac disease. No DNA is given; TCRdb re-called the reads and lists each CDR3 protein once. Recorded for this sample: approximately 1,100 distinct CDR3 sequences. Sequencing was done on a sample of either unsorted cells or a sorted T cell fraction (not recorded which). These receptors all stem from a human donor.

The J gene is TRBJ1-1, the V gene TRBV2; TCRdb outputs TRBD1, but without DNA this stays unchecked. Germline V gene lookup returns CDR1 SNHLY and CDR2 FYNNEI. The CDR3 consists of 15 residues. The CDR3 is CASSEGTGLNTEAFF.

This clonotype ranks as medium-sized in terms of frequency. The chain joins TRBV10-3 to TRBJ1-3; TCRdb calls TRBD1, which cannot be checked without DNA. CDR1 and CDR2 from the germline V gene are ENHRY and SYGVKD. The CDR3 length is 14 residues. CDR3 residues: CAISDGPEGRTIYF.

The rearrangement links TRBV5-1 to TRBJ2-3; TCRdb proposes TRBD1, but this gene call is untestable without DNA. CDR3 length equals 14 residues. Germline assignment: CDR1 SGHRS and CDR2 YFSETQ. The CDR3 loop reads CASNSGGATDTQYF.

This clonotype is identified as medium-sized (0.01 to 0.1%) from frequency. V gene TRBV29-1 combines with J gene TRBJ2-7; TCRdb picks TRBD1, but there is no DNA to check that call. CDR3 length equals 12 residues. From germline, CDR1 is SQVTM and CDR2 ANQGSEA. The CDR3 protein is CSVGTGGDEQYF.

According to its frequency, this clonotype is medium-sized. The chain carries TRBV20-1 and TRBJ2-3; TCRdb lists TRBD2, though no DNA is available to test this call. Germline CDR1 DFQATT, CDR2 SNEGSKA (reference sequence). The CDR3 is 18 residues long. CDR3 protein: CSARAALDLMAEKDTQYF.